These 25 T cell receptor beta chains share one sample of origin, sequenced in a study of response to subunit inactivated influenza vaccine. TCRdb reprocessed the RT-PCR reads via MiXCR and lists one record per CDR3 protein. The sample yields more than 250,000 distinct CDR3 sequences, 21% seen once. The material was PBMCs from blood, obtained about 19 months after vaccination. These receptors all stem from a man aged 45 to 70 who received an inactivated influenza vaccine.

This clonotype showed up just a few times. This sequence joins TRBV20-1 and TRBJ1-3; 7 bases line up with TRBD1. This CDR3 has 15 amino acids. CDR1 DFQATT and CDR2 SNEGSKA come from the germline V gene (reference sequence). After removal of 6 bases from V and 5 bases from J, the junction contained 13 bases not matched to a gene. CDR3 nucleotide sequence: TGCAGTGCCCAGCAGGGGGGGGGACTTCGAAACACCATATATTTT. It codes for CSAQQGGGLRNTIYF.

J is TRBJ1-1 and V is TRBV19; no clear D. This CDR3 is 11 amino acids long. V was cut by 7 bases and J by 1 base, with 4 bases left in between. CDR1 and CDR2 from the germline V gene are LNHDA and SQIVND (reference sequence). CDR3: CASMKNTEAFF. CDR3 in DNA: TGTGCCAGTATGAAGAACACTGAAGCTTTCTTT. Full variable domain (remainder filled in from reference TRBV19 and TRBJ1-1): DGGITQSPKYLFRKEGQNVTLSCEQNLNHDAMYWYRQDPGQGLRLIYYSQIVNDFQKGDIAEGYSVSREKKESFPLTVTSAQKNPTAFYLCASMKNTEAFFGQGTRLTVV.

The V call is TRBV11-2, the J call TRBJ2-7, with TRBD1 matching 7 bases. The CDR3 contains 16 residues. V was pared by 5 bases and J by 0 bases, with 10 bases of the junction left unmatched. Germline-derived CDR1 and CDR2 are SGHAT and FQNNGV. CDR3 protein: CASSPPRGTASYEQYF. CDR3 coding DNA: TGTGCCAGCAGCCCCCCAAGGGGGACAGCCTCCTACGAGCAGTACTTC.

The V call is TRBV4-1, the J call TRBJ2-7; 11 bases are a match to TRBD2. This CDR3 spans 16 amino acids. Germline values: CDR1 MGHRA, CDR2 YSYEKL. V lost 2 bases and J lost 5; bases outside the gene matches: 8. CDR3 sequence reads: CASSQHLAGGGNEQYF. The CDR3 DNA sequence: TGCGCCAGCAGCCAACACCTAGCGGGGGGAGGAAACGAGCAGTACTTC.

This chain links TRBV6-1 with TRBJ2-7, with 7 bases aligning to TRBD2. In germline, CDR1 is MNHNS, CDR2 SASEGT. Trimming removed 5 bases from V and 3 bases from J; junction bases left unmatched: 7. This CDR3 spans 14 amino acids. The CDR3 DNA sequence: TGTGCCAGCAGTCCGGGACTACAAATCTACGAGCAGTACTTC. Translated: CASSPGLQIYEQYF.

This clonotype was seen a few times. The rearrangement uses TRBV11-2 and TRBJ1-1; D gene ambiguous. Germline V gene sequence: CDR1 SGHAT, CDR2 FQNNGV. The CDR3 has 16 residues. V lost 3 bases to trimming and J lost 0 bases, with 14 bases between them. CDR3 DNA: TGTGCCAGCAGCTTCCCGCCGAAAAATATGAACACTGAAGCTTTCTTT. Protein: CASSFPPKNMNTEAFF.

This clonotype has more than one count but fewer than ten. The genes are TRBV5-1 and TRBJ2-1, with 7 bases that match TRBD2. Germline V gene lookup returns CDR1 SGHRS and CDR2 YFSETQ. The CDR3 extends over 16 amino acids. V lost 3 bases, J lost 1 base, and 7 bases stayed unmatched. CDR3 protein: CASSSASSGSYNEQFF. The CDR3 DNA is TGCGCCAGCAGCTCGGCGTCTAGCGGATCCTACAATGAGCAGTTCTTC. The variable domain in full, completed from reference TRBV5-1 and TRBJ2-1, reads KAGVTQTPRYLIKTRGQQVTLSCSPISGHRSVSWYQQTPGQGLQFLFEYFSETQRNKGNFPGRFSGRQFSNSRSEMNVSTLELGDSALYLCASSSASSGSYNEQFFGPGTRLTVL.

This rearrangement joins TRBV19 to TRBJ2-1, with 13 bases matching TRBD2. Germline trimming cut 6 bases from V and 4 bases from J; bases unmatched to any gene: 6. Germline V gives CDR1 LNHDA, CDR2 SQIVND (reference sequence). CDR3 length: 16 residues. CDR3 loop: CASSGGLAGAYNEQFF. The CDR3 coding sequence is TGTGCCAGTAGCGGCGGACTAGCGGGAGCATACAATGAGCAGTTCTTC.

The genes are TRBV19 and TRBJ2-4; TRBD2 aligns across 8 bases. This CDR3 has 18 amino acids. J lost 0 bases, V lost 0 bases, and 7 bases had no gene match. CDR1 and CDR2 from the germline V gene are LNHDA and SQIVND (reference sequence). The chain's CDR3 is CASSIEGSGRLAKNIQYF. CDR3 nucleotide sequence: TGTGCCAGTAGTATAGAGGGCAGCGGGAGATTAGCCAAAAACATTCAGTACTTC.

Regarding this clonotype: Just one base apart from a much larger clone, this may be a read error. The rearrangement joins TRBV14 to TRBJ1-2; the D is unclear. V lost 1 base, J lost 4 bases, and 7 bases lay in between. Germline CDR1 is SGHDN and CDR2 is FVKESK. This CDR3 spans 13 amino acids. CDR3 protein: CASSQGITYGYTF. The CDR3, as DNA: TGTGCCAGCAGCCAAGGGATTACCTATGGCTACACCTTC.

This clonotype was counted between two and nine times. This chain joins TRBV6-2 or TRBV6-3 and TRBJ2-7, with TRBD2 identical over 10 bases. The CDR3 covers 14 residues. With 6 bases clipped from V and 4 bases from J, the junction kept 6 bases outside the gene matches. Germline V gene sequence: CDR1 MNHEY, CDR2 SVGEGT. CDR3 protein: CASRTLAGLYEQYF. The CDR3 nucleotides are TGTGCCAGCAGGACACTAGCGGGGCTATACGAGCAGTACTTC.

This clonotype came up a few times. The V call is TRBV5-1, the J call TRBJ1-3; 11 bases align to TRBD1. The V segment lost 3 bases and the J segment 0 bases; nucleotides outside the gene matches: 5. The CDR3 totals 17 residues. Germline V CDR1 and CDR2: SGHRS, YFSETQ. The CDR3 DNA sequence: TGCGCCAGCAGCTCGACCGGGACAGGGGGCTCTGGAAACACCATATATTTT. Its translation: CASSSTGTGGSGNTIYF.

The CDR3 nucleotides read TGTGCCAGCAGTTTGGCCCCCTTGGTGAAGCAAGAGACCCAGTACTTC. Translation gives CASSLAPLVKQETQYF. The rearrangement links TRBV12-3 or TRBV12-4 to TRBJ2-5; D uncertain. V shed 3 bases and J shed 2 bases, with 16 bases lying between them. The CDR3 is made up of 16 amino acids.

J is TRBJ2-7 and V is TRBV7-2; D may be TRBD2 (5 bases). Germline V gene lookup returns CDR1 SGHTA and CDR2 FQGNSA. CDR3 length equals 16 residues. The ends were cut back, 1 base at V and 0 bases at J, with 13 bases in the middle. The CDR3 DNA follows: TGTGCCAGCAGCTTAGATGGTACGACTAACTCCTACGAGCAGTACTTC. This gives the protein CASSLDGTTNSYEQYF.

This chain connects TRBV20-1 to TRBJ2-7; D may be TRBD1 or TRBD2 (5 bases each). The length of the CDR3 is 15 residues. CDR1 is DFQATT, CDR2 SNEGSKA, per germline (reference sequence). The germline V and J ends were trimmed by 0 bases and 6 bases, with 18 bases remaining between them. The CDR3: CSARDSGTREGEQYF. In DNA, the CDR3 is TGCAGTGCTAGAGATTCCGGGACGCGAGAGGGCGAGCAGTACTTC.

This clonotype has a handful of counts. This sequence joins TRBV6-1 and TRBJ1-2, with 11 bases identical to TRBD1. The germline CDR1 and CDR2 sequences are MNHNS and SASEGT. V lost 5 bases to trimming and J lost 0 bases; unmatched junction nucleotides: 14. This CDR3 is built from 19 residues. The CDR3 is CASSLAPGTGGPPNYGYTF. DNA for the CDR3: TGTGCCAGCAGTCTGGCCCCCGGGACAGGGGGTCCCCCTAACTATGGCTACACCTTC.

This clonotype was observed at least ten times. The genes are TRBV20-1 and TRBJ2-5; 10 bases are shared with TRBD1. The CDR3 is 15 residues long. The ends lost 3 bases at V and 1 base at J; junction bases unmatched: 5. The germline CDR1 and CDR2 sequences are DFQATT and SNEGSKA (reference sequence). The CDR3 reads CSASPRDRGQETQYF. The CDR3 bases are TGCAGTGCTAGCCCCCGGGACAGGGGCCAAGAGACCCAGTACTTC.

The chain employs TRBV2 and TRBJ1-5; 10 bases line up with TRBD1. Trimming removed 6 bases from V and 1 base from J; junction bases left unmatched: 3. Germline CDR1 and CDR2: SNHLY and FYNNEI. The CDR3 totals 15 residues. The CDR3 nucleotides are TGTGCCAGCAGGGGGGACAGGGGAAGCAATCAGCCCCAGCATTTT. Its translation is CASRGDRGSNQPQHF.

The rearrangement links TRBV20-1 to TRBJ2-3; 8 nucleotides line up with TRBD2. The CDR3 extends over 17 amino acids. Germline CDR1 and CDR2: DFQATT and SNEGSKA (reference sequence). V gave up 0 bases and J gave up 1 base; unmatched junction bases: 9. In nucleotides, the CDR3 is TGCAGTGCTAGAGATTTAGCGGGGCAGCGCGGCACAGATACGCAGTATTTT. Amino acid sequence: CSARDLAGQRGTDTQYF.

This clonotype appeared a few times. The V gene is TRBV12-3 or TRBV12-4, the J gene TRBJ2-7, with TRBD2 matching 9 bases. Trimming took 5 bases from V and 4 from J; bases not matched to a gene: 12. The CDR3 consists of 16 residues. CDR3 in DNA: TGTGCCAGCAGTCAAACCAGACTAGCGGACGTATACGAGCAGTACTTC. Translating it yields CASSQTRLADVYEQYF.

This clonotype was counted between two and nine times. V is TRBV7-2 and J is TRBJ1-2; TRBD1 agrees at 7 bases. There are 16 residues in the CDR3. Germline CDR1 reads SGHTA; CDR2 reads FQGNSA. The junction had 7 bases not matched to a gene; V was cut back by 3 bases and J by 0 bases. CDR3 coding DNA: TGTGCCAGCAGCTTTGGGACAGCTTTATCTAACTATGGCTACACCTTC. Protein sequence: CASSFGTALSNYGYTF.

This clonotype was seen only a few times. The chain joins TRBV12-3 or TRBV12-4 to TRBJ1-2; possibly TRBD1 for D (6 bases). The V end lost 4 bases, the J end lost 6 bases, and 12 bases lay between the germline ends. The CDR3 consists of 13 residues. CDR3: CASSWTGADGYTF. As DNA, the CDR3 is TGTGCCAGCAGTTGGACGGGGGCGGATGGCTACACCTTC.

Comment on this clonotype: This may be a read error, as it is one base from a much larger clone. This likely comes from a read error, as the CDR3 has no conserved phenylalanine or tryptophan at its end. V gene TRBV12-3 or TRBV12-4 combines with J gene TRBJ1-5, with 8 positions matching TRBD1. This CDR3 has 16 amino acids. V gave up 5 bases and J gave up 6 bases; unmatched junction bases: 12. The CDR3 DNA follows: TGTGCCAGCAGTACTGGGACAGGCCCCGATGGTCAGCCCCAGCATATT. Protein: CASSTGTGPDGQPQHI.

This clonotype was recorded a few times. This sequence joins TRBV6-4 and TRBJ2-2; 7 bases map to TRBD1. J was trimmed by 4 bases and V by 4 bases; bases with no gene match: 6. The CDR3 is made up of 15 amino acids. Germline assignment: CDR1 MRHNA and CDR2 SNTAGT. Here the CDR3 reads CASSVETGATGELFF. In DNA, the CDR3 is TGTGCCAGCAGTGTGGAAACAGGGGCCACCGGGGAGCTGTTTTTT.

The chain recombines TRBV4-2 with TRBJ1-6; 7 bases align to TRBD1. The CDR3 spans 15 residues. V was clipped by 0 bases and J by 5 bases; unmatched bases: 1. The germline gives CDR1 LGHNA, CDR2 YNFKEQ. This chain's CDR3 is CASSQDGTDNSPLHF. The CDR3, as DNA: TGTGCCAGCAGCCAAGATGGGACAGATAATTCACCCCTCCACTTT.